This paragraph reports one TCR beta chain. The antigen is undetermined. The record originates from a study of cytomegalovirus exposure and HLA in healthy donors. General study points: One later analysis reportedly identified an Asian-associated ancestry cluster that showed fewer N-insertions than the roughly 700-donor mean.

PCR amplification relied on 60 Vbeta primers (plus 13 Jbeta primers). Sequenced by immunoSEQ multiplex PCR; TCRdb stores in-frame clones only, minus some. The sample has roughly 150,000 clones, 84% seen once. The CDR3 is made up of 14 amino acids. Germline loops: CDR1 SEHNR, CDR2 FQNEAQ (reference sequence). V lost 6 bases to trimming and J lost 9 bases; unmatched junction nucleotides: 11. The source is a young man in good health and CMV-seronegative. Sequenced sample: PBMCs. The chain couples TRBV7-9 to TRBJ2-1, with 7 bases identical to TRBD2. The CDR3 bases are TGTGCCAGCAGTCCTCTAGCGGTCGAGGTTGAGCAGTTCTTC. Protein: CASSPLAVEVEQFF.